These 5 T cell receptor beta chains were sequenced from one sample in a study of identical twins. Via MiXCR, TCRdb re-called the 5' RACE reads, giving one row per CDR3 protein. The repertoire includes 410,000 or so distinct CDR3 sequences, around 18% of them detected once, and approximately 12% sits in the top ten. The sequenced sample was naive T cells sorted from blood. The receptor set was obtained from a man aged 50 or older in good health.

This clonotype was detected many times. The chain's CDR3 is CASSQESVNEQFF. The CDR3 DNA sequence: TGTGCCAGCAGCCAAGAATCCGTCAATGAGCAGTTCTTC. The chain uses TRBV4-2 and TRBJ2-1; D is ambiguous. The V end lost 0 bases, the J end lost 6 bases, and 6 bases lay between the germline ends. The CDR3 extends over 13 amino acids. The germline CDR1 and CDR2 sequences are LGHNA and YNFKEQ.

This sequence joins TRBV27 and TRBJ2-1; 8 bases are shared with TRBD2. V dropped 3 bases and J dropped 8; count of bases not matched to a gene: 12. CDR3 length: 16 amino acids. Germline V gene sequence: CDR1 MNHEY, CDR2 SMNVEV (reference sequence). The CDR3 bases are TGTGCCAGCAGTTTTATTATTCGGGGGGGGCCCGATGAGCAGTTCTTC. Residues: CASSFIIRGGPDEQFF.

This clonotype occurred many times. The CDR3 DNA follows: TGCAGTGCTAGTTGGGGGCACATGAACACTGAAGCTTTCTTT. Amino acids: CSASWGHMNTEAFF. The chain is built from TRBV20-1 and TRBJ1-1, with D maybe TRBD1 (6 bases). V lost 3 bases, J lost 0 bases, and 11 bases lay in between. CDR3 length: 14 amino acids. Germline V gene data show CDR1 as DFQATT and CDR2 as SNEGSKA (reference sequence).

This clonotype occurred many times. This chain uses TRBV12-3 or TRBV12-4 with TRBJ2-2, with no clear D. Trimming cost V 1 base and J 5 bases, with 5 bases left between them. This CDR3 has 13 residues. CDR3 in amino acids: CASSLGGTGELFF. Here the CDR3 DNA reads TGTGCCAGCAGTTTAGGGGGTACCGGGGAGCTGTTTTTT.

There are a few counts of this clonotype. Here the CDR3 reads CASSLARWEGRTDTQYF. As DNA, the CDR3 is TGCGCCAGCAGCTTGGCCCGCTGGGAGGGCCGTACAGATACGCAGTATTTT. This chain joins TRBV5-1 and TRBJ2-3, with 7 bases that match TRBD2. The CDR3 has 17 amino acids. Germline V gene lookup returns CDR1 SGHRS and CDR2 YFSETQ. The V gene end was trimmed by 0 bases and the J gene end by 3 bases; junction bases not matched to a gene: 10.